This TCR beta chain was observed in a study of blood T cells in healthy people across ages. Study-wide context: Per two T cells, template switching captured roughly one barcoded beta molecule.

CDR1 and CDR2 from the germline V gene are SGHRS and YFSETQ. V dropped 4 bases and J dropped 1 base, with 11 bases sitting between them. The CDR3 extends over 14 amino acids. This clonotype was seen repeatedly, ten times or more. Combining a sample-barcoded 5' primer with a J-beta primer mix, a second PCR ran for roughly 7 to 11 cycles. TCRdb re-analysed the 5' RACE reads in MiXCR, keeping a single row per CDR3 protein. The profile shows roughly 800,000 distinct CDR3 sequences, roughly 25% of them singletons. It was around 10 milliliters of peripheral blood that were drawn from each donor. Separately, the same data were catalogued under a study of T cells of mothers and their children.

This rearrangement joins TRBV5-1 to TRBJ2-5; D perhaps matches TRBD1 (5 bases). The source of this sequence is a boy between 10 and 17 years old in good health. The sequencing sample was made of blood. CDR3 region: CASSKGQSQETQYF. CDR3 sequence (DNA): TGCGCCAGCAGCAAAGGACAAAGCCAAGAGACCCAGTACTTC.